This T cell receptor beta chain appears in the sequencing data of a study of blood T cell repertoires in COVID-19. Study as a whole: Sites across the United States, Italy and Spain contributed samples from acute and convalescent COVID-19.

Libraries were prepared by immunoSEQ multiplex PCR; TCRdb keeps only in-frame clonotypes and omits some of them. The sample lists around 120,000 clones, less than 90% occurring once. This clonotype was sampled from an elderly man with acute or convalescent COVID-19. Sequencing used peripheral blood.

The CDR3 protein is CSVHGEDGSTYEQYF. The CDR3 DNA follows: TGCAGCGTTCACGGGGAGGACGGGAGTACTTACGAGCAGTACTTC. The chain is built from TRBV29-1 and TRBJ2-7; D might be TRBD2 (6 bases). Germline CDR1 reads SQVTM; CDR2 reads ANQGSEA. CDR3 length equals 15 residues. Trimming stripped 5 bases from V and 4 bases from J, with 21 bases between.